This T cell receptor beta chain was captured by sequencing in a study of T cells in Graves' hyperthyroidism and ophthalmopathy. CDR1 SNHLY and CDR2 FYNNEI come from the germline V gene. This CDR3 is built from 13 residues. Trimming removed 6 bases from V and 5 bases from J; junction bases left unmatched: 6. Stable hyperthyroidism: no ophthalmopathy progression over 18 months of follow-up. The study excluded patients with uncontrolled infection, other autoimmune disease, pregnancy or lactation. Diagnosing involved the use of clinical symptoms, serum thyroxine and TRAb, thyroid ultrasound and orbital computed tomography. PBMCs were collected from an approximately 9 ml volume of fresh peripheral blood. RNA transcripts were the template for amplifying TCR beta CDR3 regions. Researchers ran a first-round RT-PCR on the TCR CDR3 using the HTBI primer set. TCRdb fed the multiplex PCR reads into MiXCR, producing one record per CDR3 protein. The table includes approximately 220,000 distinct CDR3 sequences, 18% detected once.

Ten or more counts support this clonotype. The V gene is TRBV2, the J gene TRBJ2-5, with TRBD1 matching 7 bases. Sequenced material: blood. The origin of this receptor is a man aged 35 to 55 with Graves' hyperthyroidism. CDR3 in DNA: TGTGCCAGCAGAACCGACAGGGTGGAGACCCAGTACTTC. This translates into CASRTDRVETQYF.